A single sample gave rise to the 29 T cell receptor beta chains below, sequenced in a study of blood T cell repertoires in COVID-19. Profiled with immunoSEQ multiplex PCR; TCRdb holds only in-frame clones, not every one. The sample includes some 410,000 clones, 88% of them seen just once. Sequenced sample: PBMCs or T cells enriched from blood (not recorded which). Source of these receptors: a woman in her 30s with acute COVID-19.

The chain has TRBV10-3 and TRBJ1-3; possible D gene TRBD1, 6 bases. The V gene lost 0 bases and the J gene lost 2 bases, with 8 bases spanning the gap. This CDR3 has 15 residues. Germline assignment: CDR1 ENHRY and CDR2 SYGVKD. The chain's CDR3 is CAISESSGAGNTIYF. The CDR3 DNA follows: TGTGCCATCAGTGAGTCGTCAGGGGCTGGAAACACCATATATTTT.

This chain links TRBV24-1 with TRBJ2-3, with D tentatively TRBD1 (6 bases). The CDR3 consists of 16 residues. Per the germline V gene, CDR1 is KGHDR and CDR2 is SFDVKD. The germline V and J ends were trimmed by 0 bases and 2 bases, with 11 bases remaining between them. The CDR3 region is CATSDLGGSYTDTQYF. The CDR3 nucleotides are TGTGCCACCAGTGATTTGGGGGGCAGCTACACAGATACGCAGTATTTT.

The chain couples TRBV5-4 to TRBJ2-1; tentative D call: TRBD1 (7 bases). Trimming removed 0 bases from V and 6 bases from J, with 13 bases in between. CDR3 length: 15 residues. Germline V CDR1 and CDR2: SGHNT, YYREEE (reference sequence). CDR3 coding DNA: TGTGCCAGCAGCTTGGCGTCAGGGGGGATCAATGAGCAGTTCTTC. It codes for CASSLASGGINEQFF.

The chain combines TRBV18 with TRBJ1-3; D is undetermined. CDR1 and CDR2 from the germline V gene are KGHSH and LQKENI. V was shortened by 2 bases and J by 1 base, with 6 bases between the two germline ends. There are 14 residues in the CDR3. DNA of the CDR3: TGTGCCAGCTCACCAGAAGCGTCTGGAAACACCATATATTTT. Its protein is CASSPEASGNTIYF.

The chain couples TRBV9 to TRBJ1-1; TRBD1 agrees at 7 bases. CDR1 and CDR2 from the germline V gene are SGDLS and YYNGEE. This CDR3 has 14 amino acids. With 2 bases clipped from V and 5 bases from J, the junction kept 6 bases outside the gene matches. CDR3 sequence: CASSVLTGVTEAFF. The DNA of the CDR3 is TGTGCCAGCAGCGTTCTAACAGGGGTTACTGAAGCTTTCTTT.

The rearrangement joins TRBV7-3 to TRBJ1-2; 8 nucleotides line up with TRBD1. The germline V gene has CDR1 SGHTA and CDR2 FQGTGA. The CDR3 extends over 13 amino acids. V lost 5 bases to trimming and J lost 11 bases; unmatched junction nucleotides: 10. The CDR3 loop reads CASSVSRDRPYTF. The CDR3 DNA follows: TGTGCCAGCAGCGTTTCCCGGGACAGGCCGTACACCTTC.

The chain is built from TRBV20-1 and TRBJ1-2; D unclear. Germline CDR1 and CDR2: DFQATT and SNEGSKA (reference sequence). The CDR3 runs 13 residues. Between the trimmed V and J ends, which lost 3 bases and 1 base, there was a span of 9 bases. The CDR3 region is CSASFGVNYGYTF. As DNA, the CDR3 is TGCAGTGCTAGTTTCGGGGTTAACTATGGCTACACCTTC.

The CDR3 loop is CASSFLSGTNRDRGQDTQYF. The CDR3 DNA follows: TGTGCCAGCAGTTTCTTATCCGGTACTAACCGGGACAGGGGGCAAGATACGCAGTATTTT. The V call is TRBV28, the J call TRBJ2-3; 12 bases are a match to TRBD1. Germline CDR1 is MDHEN and CDR2 is SYDVKM. The CDR3 is 20 amino acids. V gave up 3 bases and J gave up 5 bases; unmatched junction bases: 18.

The chain recombines TRBV9 with TRBJ2-1; unclear D gene. The CDR3 is 16 residues long. CDR1 and CDR2 from the germline V gene are SGDLS and YYNGEE. V dropped 0 bases and J dropped 0 bases, with 10 bases sitting between them. DNA of the CDR3: TGTGCCAGCAGCGTAGTCCTACGGAGCTCCTACAATGAGCAGTTCTTC. Encoded protein: CASSVVLRSSYNEQFF.

This clone has a handful of counts. Other nucleotide sequences from this sample produce the same CDR3. V is TRBV29-1 and J is TRBJ1-3; D gene uncertain. The CDR3 has 14 residues. Germline CDR1 and CDR2: SQVTM and ANQGSEA. V gave up 4 bases and J gave up 0 bases, with 10 bases separating them. The CDR3 region has the DNA TGCAGCGTTGGCGCGGGGAACTCTGGAAACACCATATATTTT. Protein: CSVGAGNSGNTIYF.

The rearrangement uses TRBV5-1 and TRBJ1-2, with 7 bases lining up with TRBD1. CDR3 length: 14 residues. The germline V gene encodes CDR1 SGHRS and CDR2 YFSETQ. The ends lost 6 bases at V and 0 bases at J; junction bases unmatched: 5. The DNA of the CDR3 is TGCGCCAGCACCATGGGACAGCCTAACTATGGCTACACCTTC. Translation gives CASTMGQPNYGYTF. The full variable domain, completed using reference TRBV5-1 and TRBJ1-2, is KAGVTQTPRYLIKTRGQQVTLSCSPISGHRSVSWYQQTPGQGLQFLFEYFSETQRNKGNFPGRFSGRQFSNSRSEMNVSTLELGDSALYLCASTMGQPNYGYTFGSGTRLTVV.

The chain recombines TRBV14 with TRBJ1-5, with D uncertain. CDR1 and CDR2 from the germline V gene are SGHDN and FVKESK. The CDR3 has 18 residues. Trimming stripped 9 bases from V and 4 bases from J, with 28 bases between. CDR3 bases: TGTGCCAGAACACCGCAAAGTAAACGGAGTTTCCCTAATCAGCCCCAGCATTTT. Encoded protein: CARTPQSKRSFPNQPQHF.

CDR3 sequence (DNA): TGTGCCAGCAGCTTAGTTTCGGGACATCCGACAATTAGCAATCAGCCCCAGCATTTT. Its translation: CASSLVSGHPTISNQPQHF. J is TRBJ1-5 and V is TRBV7-9; tentative D call: TRBD1 (6 bases). CDR3 length: 19 residues. CDR1 is SEHNR and CDR2 is FQNEAQ in the germline V gene (reference sequence). V was shortened by 1 base and J by 0 bases, with 19 bases between the two germline ends.

V usage is TRBV29-1 and J usage is TRBJ1-1; no definite D call. V lost 1 base, J lost 7 bases, and 13 bases lay in between. The germline CDR1 and CDR2 sequences are SQVTM and ANQGSEA. CDR3 length: 13 residues. The CDR3 bases are TGCAGCGTTGAAGCCGACTCACGGGGTGAAGCTTTCTTT. Translating it yields CSVEADSRGEAFF.

In its sample, this clone was seen once. CDR3 sequence (DNA): TGTGCCAGCTGGGGCAGGGGTATGGCAGATACGCAGTATTTT. Protein product: CASWGRGMADTQYF. The chain has TRBV2 and TRBJ2-3, with D possibly matching TRBD1 (6 bases). The CDR3 is 14 amino acids. The germline CDR1 and CDR2 sequences are SNHLY and FYNNEI. The germline V and J ends were trimmed by 8 bases and 4 bases, with 16 bases remaining between them.

The V gene is TRBV6-5, the J gene TRBJ1-3, with D tentatively TRBD1 (5 bases). This CDR3 spans 14 amino acids. Per germline, CDR1 MNHEY and CDR2 SVGAGI. Trimming pared 2 bases from V and 1 base from J, leaving 6 bases between. CDR3 sequence reads: CASSYGGSGNTIYF. DNA of the CDR3: TGTGCCAGCAGTTACGGGGGGTCTGGAAACACCATATATTTT.

The chain links TRBV4-1 to TRBJ1-1; 10 bases agree with TRBD1. V lost 2 bases, J lost 4 bases, and 7 bases stayed unmatched. The germline V gene has CDR1 MGHRA and CDR2 YSYEKL. This CDR3 spans 16 amino acids. CDR3 sequence: CASSQTFRTGGTEAFF. In nucleotides, the CDR3 is TGCGCCAGCAGCCAAACGTTCAGGACAGGGGGCACTGAAGCTTTCTTT.

The rearrangement joins TRBV10-1 to TRBJ2-5, with D maybe TRBD2 (5 bases). Trimming removed 4 bases from V and 1 base from J, with 13 bases in between. The CDR3 sequence is 15 residues long. Germline V gene sequence: CDR1 WNHNN, CDR2 SYGVQD (reference sequence). This CDR3 reads CASSVHEGGQETQYF. CDR3 nucleotide sequence: TGCGCCAGCAGTGTCCACGAAGGAGGCCAAGAGACCCAGTACTTC.

V is TRBV30 and J is TRBJ1-5; no clear D gene. Germline assignment: CDR1 GTSNPN and CDR2 SVGIG (reference sequence). The CDR3 is 16 amino acids. The V gene lost 0 bases and the J gene lost 0 bases, with 12 bases spanning the gap. The CDR3, as DNA: TGTGCCTGGAGTGTAGAGGCTCCCTATAGCAATCAGCCCCAGCATTTT. This gives the protein CAWSVEAPYSNQPQHF.

This clone was detected a few times. The rearrangement joins TRBV29-1 to TRBJ2-1, with 9 nucleotides matching TRBD2. The CDR3 spans 14 residues. From germline, CDR1 is SQVTM and CDR2 ANQGSEA. With 3 bases clipped from V and 5 bases from J, the junction kept 5 bases outside the gene matches. The CDR3, as DNA: TGCAGCGTTGATCGAGCGGGGGGCAACAATGAGCAGTTCTTC. This sequence encodes CSVDRAGGNNEQFF.

This rearrangement joins TRBV7-2 to TRBJ1-5; weak D call: TRBD1 (6 bases). This CDR3 is 15 amino acids long. From germline, CDR1 is SGHTA and CDR2 FQGNSA. Trimming stripped 2 bases from V and 0 bases from J, with 8 bases between. The DNA of the CDR3 is TGTGCCAGCAGCTTACAGGGGACTAGCAATCAGCCCCAGCATTTT. Translating gives CASSLQGTSNQPQHF.

V is TRBV5-5 and J is TRBJ1-2, with 8 nucleotides matching TRBD1. This CDR3 spans 18 amino acids. CDR1 is SGHKS and CDR2 is YYEKEE in the germline V gene (reference sequence). Trimming cost V 0 bases and J 4 bases; bases outside gene matches: 14. CDR3 DNA sequence: TGTGCCAGCAGCTTGGCCCCGGGTCAGGACAGGGAGGCCTATGGCTACACCTTC. This gives the protein CASSLAPGQDREAYGYTF.

The CDR3 is CASREPNQPQHF. CDR3 in DNA: TGTGCCAGCAGGGAACCGAATCAGCCCCAGCATTTT. The J gene is TRBJ1-5, the V gene TRBV2; D is unresolved. The germline V gene encodes CDR1 SNHLY and CDR2 FYNNEI. The V and J ends lost 6 bases and 4 bases respectively, with 7 bases between them. This CDR3 comprises 12 residues. Combining the CDR3 with reference TRBV2 and TRBJ1-5 gives the whole variable domain EPEVTQTPSHQVTQMGQEVILRCVPISNHLYFYWYRQILGQKVEFLVSFYNNEISEKSEIFDDQFSVERPDGSNFTLKIRSTKLEDSAMYFCASREPNQPQHFGDGTRLSIL.

This CDR3 reads CASSPVLATNEKLFF. As DNA, the CDR3 is TGTGCCAGCAGCCCGGTGCTGGCAACTAATGAAAAACTGTTTTTT. The chain links TRBV7-9 to TRBJ1-4; D is uncertain. CDR1 and CDR2 from the germline V gene are SEHNR and FQNEAQ (reference sequence). The CDR3 consists of 15 residues. With 5 bases removed from V and 0 bases from J, the gap between germline ends came to 10 bases.

The rearrangement joins TRBV12-2 to TRBJ2-7; no DNA check was done on the table's D call, TRBD2. TRBV12-2 is a pseudogene locus. The CDR3 has 16 amino acids. This CDR3 reads CASRLGSGTSAYEQYF. The CDR3 DNA sequence: TGTGCAAGTCGCTTGGGATCCGGGACTAGTGCCTACGAGCAGTACTTC.

V and J are TRBV7-9 and TRBJ2-1, with TRBD1 matching 10 bases. V lost 5 bases and J lost 5; bases outside the gene matches: 6. The CDR3 spans 15 residues. The germline V gene encodes CDR1 SEHNR and CDR2 FQNEAQ (reference sequence). CDR3 sequence: CASSHRQGADNEQFF. In nucleotides, the CDR3 is TGTGCCAGCAGCCACAGACAGGGGGCAGACAATGAGCAGTTCTTC. Drawing the rest from reference TRBV7-9 and TRBJ2-1, the complete variable domain is DTGVSQNPRHKITKRGQNVTFRCDPISEHNRLYWYRQTLGQGPEFLTYFQNEAQLEKSRLLSDRFSAERPKGSFSTLEIQRTEQGDSAMYLCASSHRQGADNEQFFGPGTRLTVL.

The chain couples TRBV5-1 to TRBJ1-4, with a tentative D call TRBD1 (5 bases). The CDR3 spans 16 residues. Trimming shortened V by 3 bases and J by 0 bases, and 12 bases separated the two germline ends. CDR1 and CDR2 (germline): SGHRS, YFSETQ. The chain's CDR3 is CASSSGGTATNEKLFF. In nucleotides, the CDR3 is TGCGCCAGCAGCTCGGGCGGGACCGCAACTAATGAAAAACTGTTTTTT.

The chain combines TRBV10-1 with TRBJ1-1, with a weak D call TRBD1 (6 bases). CDR1 is WNHNN and CDR2 is SYGVQD in the germline V gene (reference sequence). This CDR3 contains 16 residues. Between the trimmed V and J ends, which lost 0 bases and 1 base, there was a span of 12 bases. CDR3 in amino acids: CASSESGAAPNTEAFF. Written as DNA, the CDR3 is TGCGCCAGCAGTGAGTCGGGGGCAGCCCCGAACACTGAAGCTTTCTTT.

The V call is TRBV2, the J call TRBJ2-7; maybe TRBD2 (6 bases). This CDR3 has 13 amino acids. V shed 6 bases and J shed 6 bases, with 15 bases lying between them. Looked up from germline, CDR1 is SNHLY and CDR2 is FYNNEI. The CDR3 DNA sequence: TGTGCCAGCAGCGGGGGACTCGGTCTCGAGCAGTACTTC. This translates into CASSGGLGLEQYF.